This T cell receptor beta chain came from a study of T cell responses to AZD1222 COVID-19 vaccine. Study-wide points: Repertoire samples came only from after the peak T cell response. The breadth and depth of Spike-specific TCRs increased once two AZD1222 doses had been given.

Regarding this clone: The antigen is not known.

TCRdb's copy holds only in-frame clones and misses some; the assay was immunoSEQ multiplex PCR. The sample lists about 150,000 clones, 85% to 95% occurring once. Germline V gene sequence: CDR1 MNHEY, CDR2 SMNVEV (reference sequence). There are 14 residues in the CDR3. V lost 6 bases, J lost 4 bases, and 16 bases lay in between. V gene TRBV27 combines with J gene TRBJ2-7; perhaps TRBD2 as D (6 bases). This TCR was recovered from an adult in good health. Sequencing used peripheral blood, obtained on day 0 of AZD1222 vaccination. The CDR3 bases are TGTGCCAGCAGCAATAGTTGGAGGGGATACGAGCAGTACTTC. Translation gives CASSNSWRGYEQYF.